This T cell receptor (beta chain) was profiled in a study of blood T cell repertoires in COVID-19. Across the study: There were acute and convalescent COVID-19 samples, and they came from the United States, Italy and Spain. PBMCs, B-cell-depleted T cells, or T cells provided the cDNA or gDNA that made up the material.

Authors' data handling: By means of reference gene primer amplification, nucleated cell counts were estimated. TCRdb keeps only in-frame clones here, not all; method: immunoSEQ multiplex PCR. V, J and clone size derive from that table, while D and trimming were established from the DNA sequence. The data show roughly 180,000 clones, approximately 88% seen once. This sequence originates from a woman aged 25 to 39 with acute or convalescent COVID-19. The source material was peripheral blood.

CDR3 sequence reads: CASSLGLAGTEAFF. CDR3 sequence (DNA): TGTGCCAGCAGCTTAGGCCTAGCGGGCACTGAAGCTTTCTTT. This rearrangement joins TRBV13 to TRBJ1-1; D gene uncertain. Trimming took off 0 bases at V and 4 bases at J, with 9 bases between the two ends. Germline CDR1 is PRHDT and CDR2 is FYEKMQ (reference sequence). The CDR3 spans 14 residues.